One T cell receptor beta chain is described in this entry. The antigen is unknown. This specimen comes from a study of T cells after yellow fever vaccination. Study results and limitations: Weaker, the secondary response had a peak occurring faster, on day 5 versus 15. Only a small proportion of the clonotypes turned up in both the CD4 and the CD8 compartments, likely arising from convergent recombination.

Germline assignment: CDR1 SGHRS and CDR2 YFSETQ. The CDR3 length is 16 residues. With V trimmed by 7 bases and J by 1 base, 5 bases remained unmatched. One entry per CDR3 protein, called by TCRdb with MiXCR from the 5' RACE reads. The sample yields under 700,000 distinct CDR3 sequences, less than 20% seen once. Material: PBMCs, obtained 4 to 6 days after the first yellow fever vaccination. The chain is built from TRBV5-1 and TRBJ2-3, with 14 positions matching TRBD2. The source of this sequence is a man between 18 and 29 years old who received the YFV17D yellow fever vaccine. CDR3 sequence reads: CASAQGLAGGTDTQYF. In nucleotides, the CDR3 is TGCGCCAGCGCCCAGGGACTAGCGGGGGGCACAGATACGCAGTATTTT.